This is a list of T cell receptor beta chains from one sample in a study of human T cells and chemical hapten exposure. One entry per CDR3 protein, called by TCRdb with MiXCR from the RACE reads. The repertoire holds under 400,000 distinct CDR3 sequences, with 4.5% to 6% as singletons. The sequences come from whole blood, collected in connection with sensitization to the hapten diphenylcyclopropenone (DPC). The receptors derive from a woman in her 50s with alopecia areata. Some clones in this sample may be carry-over from other donors' samples. Both conserved end residues are part of each CDR3. A D gene is named only where the DNA matches it firmly. Rows may omit the clone size; those that give it use once, few, many or a size class.

>TRBV5-1|TRBJ2-7|few|14|.
CASSLTGDWSEQYF
TGCGCCAGCAGCTTGACCGGAGACTGGAGCGAGCAGTACTTC
>TRBV3-1|TRBJ2-3|many|16|TRBD2
CASSRTSGGSTDTQYF
TGTGCCAGCAGCCGGACTAGCGGGGGCTCCACAGATACGCAGTATTTT
>TRBV4-1|TRBJ1-2|.|15|.
CASSQDRQLDYGYTF
TGCGCCAGCAGCCAAGATCGACAGCTAGACTATGGCTACACCTTC
>TRBV20-1|TRBJ1-4|.|13|.
CSARRGLNEKLFF
TGCAGTGCTAGAAGAGGGTTAAATGAAAAACTGTTTTTT
>TRBV29-1|TRBJ2-7|many|11|.
CSVGVGYEQYF
TGCAGCGTTGGGGTAGGCTACGAGCAGTACTTC
>TRBV20-1|TRBJ2-3|few|15|TRBD2
CSAIRLAGGTDTQYF
TGCAGTGCTATTCGACTAGCGGGGGGCACAGATACGCAGTATTTT
>TRBV6-2/TRBV6-3|TRBJ2-7|few|15|TRBD2
CASSRASGGSYEQYF
TGTGCCAGCAGCCGCGCTAGCGGGGGATCCTACGAGCAGTACTTC
>TRBV12-3/TRBV12-4|TRBJ1-4|.|14|.
CASSYGQLGEKLFF
TGTGCCAGCAGTTACGGACAGTTAGGTGAAAAACTGTTTTTT
>TRBV6-5|TRBJ1-1|many|14|.
CASSPPGVGTEAFF
TGTGCCAGCAGTCCCCCCGGTGTAGGCACTGAAGCTTTCTTT
>TRBV12-3/TRBV12-4|TRBJ2-7|many|14|TRBD1
CASSFETGYYEQYF
TGTGCCAGCAGTTTCGAGACAGGGTACTACGAGCAGTACTTC
>TRBV7-9|TRBJ2-7|.|16|.
CASSLALGDKTYEQYF
TGTGCCAGCAGCTTAGCGCTCGGGGACAAGACCTACGAGCAGTACTTC
>TRBV28|TRBJ1-5|.|13|.
CASTTQRRQPQHF
TGTGCCAGCACCACACAACGGAGGCAGCCCCAGCATTTT
>TRBV28|TRBJ1-3|.|15|.
CASSLFGQGGNTIYF
TGTGCCAGCAGTTTATTTGGGCAGGGGGGAAACACCATATATTTT
>TRBV4-2|TRBJ1-1|many|13|.
CASSYQVNTEAFF
TGTGCCAGCAGCTATCAGGTGAACACTGAAGCTTTCTTT
>TRBV5-6|TRBJ2-1|many|14|TRBD1
CASSFGTGGNEQFF
TGTGCCAGCAGCTTCGGGACAGGGGGCAATGAGCAGTTCTTC
>TRBV15|TRBJ1-5|few|14|.
CATSGDGLGQPQHF
TGTGCCACCAGCGGAGACGGGCTAGGCCAGCCCCAGCATTTT
>TRBV9|TRBJ2-3|few|14|.
CASSVEGPRHTQYF
TGTGCCAGCAGCGTAGAGGGCCCTCGGCACACGCAGTATTTT